Described below is a single T cell receptor beta chain sequence and its context. The record originates from a study of blood T cell repertoires in COVID-19. Here immunoSEQ multiplex PCR was the method, and the copy in TCRdb shows in-frame clones only, minus some. This table holds 250,000 to 300,000 clones, around 90% found once. Deletions cut 2 bases from V and 0 bases from J, with 14 bases between. CDR1 is SGHRS, CDR2 YFSETQ, per germline. This CDR3 has 17 residues. The sequenced sample was PBMCs or T cells enriched from blood (not recorded which). This rearrangement joins TRBV5-1 to TRBJ1-4; possibly TRBD1 for D (5 bases). The clonotype was recovered from a woman aged 25 to 39 who had recovered from COVID-19. The CDR3 nucleotides are TGCGCCAGCAGCTTAGGGGTGTTGATCACAACTAATGAAAAACTGTTTTTT. Its protein product is CASSLGVLITTNEKLFF.